The rows below give T cell receptor beta chains drawn from one sample of a study of T cells in Graves' hyperthyroidism and ophthalmopathy. TCRdb re-called the multiplex PCR reads through MiXCR, storing one row per CDR3 protein. The table records about 350,000 distinct CDR3 sequences, approximately 18% of them present only once. Sequenced: blood. Receptors originate from a woman aged 40 to 50 with Graves' ophthalmopathy. Each CDR3 is given with its conserved first and last residue. The D gene is left open where the match is weak. Only some rows state a clone size, as once, few, many or a class for expanded clones.

J gene,V gene,clone size,D gene,CDR3 DNA,CDR3 protein
TRBJ2-7,TRBV18,NA,NA,TGTGCCAGCTCACCTCCCGGCATCTCCTACGAGCAGTACTTC,CASSPPGISYEQYF
TRBJ1-5,TRBV28,many,NA,TGTGCCAGCAGTTACCAAGGAATTCAGCCCCAGCATTTT,CASSYQGIQPQHF
TRBJ2-5,TRBV9,NA,TRBD2,TGTGCCAGCAGCGCCCGAGGAGCGGGAGGGCAAGAGACCCAGTACTTC,CASSARGAGGQETQYF
TRBJ2-5,TRBV2,many,TRBD2,TGTGCCAGCAGTGATACTAGCGGTCAAGAGACCCAGTACTTC,CASSDTSGQETQYF
TRBJ2-2,TRBV7-9,few,NA,TGTGCCAGCAGCGCCGGACAGTTCACCGGGGAGCTGTTTTTT,CASSAGQFTGELFF
TRBJ1-2,TRBV28,many,NA,TGTGCCAGCAGTCCCCCTACGGCTAACTATGGCTACACCTTC,CASSPPTANYGYTF
TRBJ2-7,TRBV24-1,NA,NA,TGTGCCACCAGTCAGAGTTCACGAAAGGAGCAGTACTTC,CATSQSSRKEQYF
TRBJ1-5,TRBV30,many,NA,TGTGCCTGGAGTGAAAGGACGGGTCAGCCCCAGCATTTT,CAWSERTGQPQHF
TRBJ2-5,TRBV19,many,TRBD2,TGTGCCAGTAGTAATCCGGGACTAGCGCTGGCGGGGCAAGAGACCCAGTACTTC,CASSNPGLALAGQETQYF
TRBJ2-3,TRBV6-5,many,NA,TGTGCCAGCAGCCCCTGGAGGGGAGTGCGTACAGATACGCAGTATTTT,CASSPWRGVRTDTQYF
TRBJ1-6,TRBV12-3/TRBV12-4,many,NA,TGTGCCAGCAGTTTTAGGGGAAACGGGAATTCACCCCTCCACTTT,CASSFRGNGNSPLHF
TRBJ1-5,TRBV27,many,NA,TGTGCCAGCAGTAGGCCAGGGGACGATCAGCCCCAGCATTTT,CASSRPGDDQPQHF
TRBJ2-2,TRBV30,many,NA,TGTGCCTGGAGTGGGGGGAGAGGGGAACTCGGGGAGCTGTTTTTT,CAWSGGRGELGELFF
TRBJ2-5,TRBV12-3/TRBV12-4,many,NA,TGTGCCAGCAGTTTGCGGGCTAGCCTTGAGACCCAGTACTTC,CASSLRASLETQYF
TRBJ2-7,TRBV6-1,many,NA,TGTGCCAGCAAAACGAGGGTCGTCCACGAGCAGTACTTC,CASKTRVVHEQYF
TRBJ2-7,TRBV20-1,NA,TRBD1,TGCAGTGCTAGTTCCAGGGGGCGTCACGAGCAGTACTTC,CSASSRGRHEQYF
TRBJ1-3,TRBV7-2,many,NA,TGTGCCAGCAGCCCTAGCCGAATCTCTGGAAACACCATATATTTT,CASSPSRISGNTIYF
TRBJ2-5,TRBV6-1,NA,NA,TGTGCCAGCAGTGCTGGCCCGGCGGGGGAGACCCAGTACTTC,CASSAGPAGETQYF
TRBJ2-5,TRBV28,NA,TRBD1,TGTGCCAGCAGTTACCCCGCCAGGGACAGCCAAGAGACCCAGTACTTC,CASSYPARDSQETQYF
TRBJ1-5,TRBV6-2/TRBV6-3,many,NA,TGTGCCAGCAGTTATTTGGGCTTTGGCAATCAGCCCCAGCATTTT,CASSYLGFGNQPQHF
TRBJ2-2,TRBV19,NA,NA,TGTGCCAGTAGTATGCCGCGATATGGGACCGGGGAGCTGTTTTTT,CASSMPRYGTGELFF
TRBJ1-1,TRBV20-1,once,NA,TGCAGTGCTAGAGACCGGGTAGAAGCTTTCTTT,CSARDRVEAFF
TRBJ1-2,TRBV20-1,many,TRBD1,TGCAGTGCCAAAAGGACAGGGGCTAACTATGGCTACACCTTC,CSAKRTGANYGYTF
TRBJ2-7,TRBV6-5,few,NA,TGTGCCAGCAGTTACACCCAGGGGGGCTACGAGCAGTACTTC,CASSYTQGGYEQYF
TRBJ1-5,TRBV20-1,many,NA,TGCAGTGCTAGTTTACAGGGAAATAGCAATCAGCCCCAGCATTTT,CSASLQGNSNQPQHF
TRBJ2-7,TRBV11-2,NA,NA,TGTGCCAGCAGCTTAGGTCCCGGGATCGGGAACGAGCAGTACTTC,CASSLGPGIGNEQYF
TRBJ1-1,TRBV6-5,NA,TRBD1,TGTGCCAGCAGTTCCGACAGGGCGCACACTGAAGCTTTCTTT,CASSSDRAHTEAFF
TRBJ1-1,TRBV20-1,NA,NA,TGCAGTGCTAGAGATTTTCAGAACACTGAAGCTTTCTTT,CSARDFQNTEAFF